In its sample, the clone carrying this T cell receptor (beta chain) was seen many times. This sample was included in a study of prognosis after radiotherapy for stage I lung cancer. Multiplex PCR in two rounds served to amplify TCR beta CDR3 from genomic DNA. Each TRBV and TRBJ gene had its own primer in the first PCR round. TCRdb called the multiplex PCR reads again in MiXCR, with one record for every CDR3 protein. The sample shows around 59,000 distinct CDR3 sequences, 26% of them seen only once. The CDR3 covers 14 residues. Germline V lookup: CDR1 DFQATT, CDR2 SNEGSKA (reference sequence). Trimming removed 6 bases from V and 0 bases from J, with 13 bases in between.

The receptor was isolated from a donor aged 50 or older with non-small cell lung cancer. This chain uses TRBV20-1 with TRBJ2-3; D possibly corresponds to TRBD1 (6 bases). The input for sequencing was PBMCs, taken before or after stereotactic body radiation therapy (not recorded which). The CDR3 bases are TGCAGTGCGGAAACAGGGAGAAGCACAGATACGCAGTATTTT. Protein product: CSAETGRSTDTQYF.